The text below deals with one T cell receptor beta chain. As yet, its antigen is unknown. CDR1 MNHEY and CDR2 SVGEGT come from the germline V gene. The CDR3 spans 16 residues. V shed 6 bases and J 4 bases; nucleotides not matched to a gene: 10. These data originate in a study of T cell repertoires in cytomegalovirus infection. Study information: Selection of CMV epitopes for the study included recently identified HLA-C-restricted and well-studied HLA-B-restricted ones. Matching HLA type, along with CMV infection, was indicated by public TCR beta signatures. Regarding the study as a whole: Using cumulative public TCR beta family frequency, the authors identified those who carried CMV together with the relevant HLA. The response measured ex vivo was dominated by TCR beta clonotypes (HLA-C-restricted and CMV-specific).

TCRdb fed the reads into MiXCR, producing one record per CDR3 protein. The sample has about half a million distinct CDR3 sequences, 25% to 35% seen once. The sequences come from cultured PBMCs, collected from culture after CMV antigen stimulation. The rearrangement uses TRBV6-2 or TRBV6-3 and TRBJ1-1; 11 nucleotides line up with TRBD1. This clonotype was obtained from a human donor in good health (CMV status not recorded). Some clones in this sample may be carry-over from other donors' samples. This chain's CDR3 is CASRRTGTGGFTEAFF. CDR3 sequence (DNA): TGTGCCAGCAGGCGGACCGGGACAGGGGGATTCACTGAAGCTTTCTTT.